Each of the 17 T cell receptor beta chains below was sequenced from the same sample in a study of T cell changes during pregnancy in multiple sclerosis (dated by TCRdb to about 2019). Library preparation employed the immunoSEQ multiplex PCR assay. TCRdb retrieved this table from immuneACCESS and kept in-frame rearrangements only. Not all clones are present; in checked studies, unresolved V genes account for under half, and no reason is known for the remainder. The sample table shows 130,000 or so clones, and about 94% are seen once. Of the sample, less than 7.5% is held by the ten largest clones. Sequencing was performed on peripheral blood, taken before pregnancy. The receptors were sampled from a female donor with multiple sclerosis, enrolled in a pregnancy study.

This chain connects TRBV30 to TRBJ2-3; unclear D gene. The CDR3 totals 13 residues. The ends were cut back, 7 bases at V and 2 bases at J, with 13 bases in the middle. Germline lookup yields CDR1 GTSNPN and CDR2 SVGIG (reference sequence). The CDR3 protein is CALAPLTTDTQYF. The CDR3 region has the DNA TGTGCCTTGGCCCCCCTTACCACAGATACGCAGTATTTT.

The V gene is TRBV14, the J gene TRBJ2-2, with a possible D match to TRBD1 (6 bases). This CDR3 is built from 18 residues. V was pared by 1 base and J by 5 bases, with 20 bases between. CDR1 and CDR2 (germline): SGHDN, FVKESK. This CDR3 is CASSQGGPGDILTGELFF. Here the CDR3 DNA reads TGTGCCAGCAGCCAAGGGGGGCCTGGGGACATTTTAACCGGGGAGCTGTTTTTT.

This chain joins TRBV11-2 and TRBJ2-5; D not certain. Germline V gene lookup returns CDR1 SGHAT and CDR2 FQNNGV. The CDR3 sequence is 11 residues long. V lost 4 bases, J lost 2 bases, and 2 bases lay in between. This CDR3 is CASSSQETQYF. The CDR3 DNA is TGTGCCAGCAGCTCACAAGAGACCCAGTACTTC.

The V call is TRBV7-8, the J call TRBJ1-1, with D maybe TRBD1 (6 bases). The germline V and J ends were trimmed by 0 bases and 1 base, with 6 bases remaining between them. Germline CDR1 reads SGHVS; CDR2 reads FQNEAQ. The CDR3 contains 14 residues. The CDR3 loop reads CASSLARGNTEAFF. CDR3 in DNA: TGTGCCAGCAGCTTAGCCAGGGGGAACACTGAAGCTTTCTTT.

The J gene is TRBJ2-7, the V gene TRBV5-1; weak D call: TRBD2 (5 bases). CDR1 and CDR2 from the germline V gene are SGHRS and YFSETQ. The V gene lost 4 bases and the J gene lost 0 bases, with 14 bases spanning the gap. The CDR3 spans 15 residues. The CDR3 is CASSLLGSYSYEQYF. The CDR3, as DNA: TGCGCCAGCAGCCTTTTAGGGAGTTACTCCTACGAGCAGTACTTC.

The CDR3 here is CASSISDRPPGPQHF. The CDR3 DNA sequence: TGTGCCAGTAGTATCTCCGACAGGCCCCCAGGGCCCCAGCATTTT. This chain links TRBV19 with TRBJ1-5, with a weak D call TRBD1 (6 bases). This CDR3 contains 15 residues. V lost 3 bases and J lost 9, with 18 bases in between. Germline V gives CDR1 LNHDA, CDR2 SQIVND (reference sequence).

The chain joins TRBV9 to TRBJ1-4, with 8 bases that match TRBD1. This CDR3 comprises 16 residues. Losses at the gene ends were 3 bases for V and 0 bases for J; bases not matched to a gene: 4. Germline values: CDR1 SGDLS, CDR2 YYNGEE. CDR3 sequence: CASSAGQGATNEKLFF. CDR3 DNA sequence: TGTGCCAGCAGCGCCGGACAGGGAGCAACTAATGAAAAACTGTTTTTT.

The rearrangement joins TRBV11-3 to TRBJ2-1; 7 bases match TRBD2. The CDR3 has 13 amino acids. J gave up 9 bases and V 3 bases, and 5 bases lay outside the gene matches. Germline loops: CDR1 SGHNT, CDR2 YENEEA. The CDR3 spells CASSFRGESEQFF. The CDR3 DNA reads as TGTGCCAGCAGCTTCCGGGGGGAGAGTGAGCAGTTCTTC.

The rearrangement links TRBV5-1 to TRBJ1-1, with a tentative D call TRBD1 (6 bases). The V gene's germline CDR1 is SGHRS and CDR2 YFSETQ. This CDR3 comprises 16 residues. V lost 4 bases and J lost 4, with 20 bases in between. The CDR3 protein is CASSEPGGRGATEAFF. As DNA, the CDR3 is TGCGCCAGCAGCGAACCGGGAGGACGGGGGGCCACTGAAGCTTTCTTT. Supplemented by reference TRBV5-1 and TRBJ1-1, the full variable domain reads KAGVTQTPRYLIKTRGQQVTLSCSPISGHRSVSWYQQTPGQGLQFLFEYFSETQRNKGNFPGRFSGRQFSNSRSEMNVSTLELGDSALYLCASSEPGGRGATEAFFGQGTRLTVV.

This clone was seen just once. The chain combines TRBV7-2 with TRBJ2-5, with TRBD2 matching 13 bases. V gave up 5 bases and J gave up 5 bases; unmatched junction bases: 2. Per germline, CDR1 SGHTA and CDR2 FQGNSA. This CDR3 comprises 14 residues. The DNA for the CDR3 is TGTGCCAGCAGCAAGGGACTAGCGGGGGAGACCCAGTACTTC. Protein: CASSKGLAGETQYF.

V usage is TRBV27 and J usage is TRBJ1-5, with 8 bases that match TRBD1. J lost 6 bases, V lost 5 bases, and 6 bases had no gene match. The CDR3 contains 14 residues. Germline CDR1 is MNHEY and CDR2 is SMNVEV (reference sequence). DNA of the CDR3: TGTGCCAGCAGTAGAGGACAGGGACCTCAGCCCCAGCATTTT. Amino acid sequence: CASSRGQGPQPQHF.

This clone was picked up a small number of times. The rearrangement uses TRBV25-1 and TRBJ1-6, with 7 bases fitting TRBD1. The CDR3 spans 13 residues. Germline CDR1 reads MGHDK; CDR2 reads SYGVNS. Trimming removed 4 bases from V and 10 bases from J; junction bases left unmatched: 4. In DNA, the CDR3 is TGTGCCAGCAGTGGACAGGGATACTCACCCCTCCACTTT. As protein: CASSGQGYSPLHF.

The chain links TRBV19 to TRBJ1-1, with D hard to call. The CDR3 consists of 13 residues. Germline CDR1 reads LNHDA; CDR2 reads SQIVND (reference sequence). V shed 4 bases and J shed 1 base, with 7 bases lying between them. In DNA, the CDR3 is TGTGCCAGTAGTACCGGGAAGAACACTGAAGCTTTCTTT. Encoded protein: CASSTGKNTEAFF.

V is TRBV28 and J is TRBJ1-5, with D tentatively TRBD1 (6 bases). The CDR3 contains 15 residues. Looked up from germline, CDR1 is MDHEN and CDR2 is SYDVKM. With 7 bases removed from V and 2 bases from J, the gap between germline ends came to 15 bases. The CDR3, as DNA: TGTGCCAGCACCCTCCCGGGGGGCGGCAATCAGCCCCAGCATTTT. It specifies CASTLPGGGNQPQHF.

The chain has TRBV10-3 and TRBJ1-3, with D perhaps TRBD1 (6 bases). Germline V gene lookup returns CDR1 ENHRY and CDR2 SYGVKD. The CDR3 covers 16 residues. The V end lost 2 bases, the J end lost 0 bases, and 11 bases lay between the germline ends. The CDR3 coding sequence is TGTGCCATCAGTGAGAGGACAGCAAGCTCTGGAAACACCATATATTTT. Amino acid sequence: CAISERTASSGNTIYF.

This rearrangement joins TRBV6-5 to TRBJ1-6; maybe TRBD1 (6 bases). CDR3 length: 14 residues. CDR1 is MNHEY, CDR2 SVGAGI, per germline. V dropped 5 bases and J dropped 10 bases, with 15 bases sitting between them. The CDR3 sequence is CASSEGQTLSPLHF. Written as DNA, the CDR3 is TGTGCCAGCAGTGAAGGACAGACCTTGTCACCCCTCCACTTT.

The rearrangement links TRBV5-6 to TRBJ2-1; a possible D gene is TRBD1 (5 bases). The V end was cut by 1 base, the J end by 10 bases, with 9 bases between. The CDR3 runs to 12 residues. The V gene's germline CDR1 is SGHDT and CDR2 YYEEEE. The CDR3: CASSLRGLEQFF. The DNA of the CDR3 is TGTGCCAGCAGCTTGAGGGGCCTCGAGCAGTTCTTC.